This TCR beta chain comes out of a study of T cell repertoires in cytomegalovirus infection. Study as a whole: Public TCR beta signatures marked donors with CMV infection and the matching HLA.

V lost 5 bases and J lost 5; bases outside the gene matches: 15. Germline CDR1 SGHRS, CDR2 YFSETQ. The CDR3 runs 17 residues. In regard to this clonotype: The antigen is undetermined.

Each CDR3 protein is one row after TCRdb ran MiXCR on the reads. The table lists fewer than 950,000 distinct CDR3 sequences, 30% to 35% of them singletons. This sample comprised cultured CD8+ T cells from PBMCs, obtained from culture after CMV antigen stimulation. The TCR sequence derives from a human donor in good health (CMV status not recorded). Some clones in this sample may be carry-over from other donors' samples. The V gene is TRBV5-1, the J gene TRBJ1-2; TRBD1 matches 10 bases. In DNA, the CDR3 is TGCGCCAGCAGGGTGTCGGGACAGGGGCCTACAGGGTATGGCTACACCTTC. Protein: CASRVSGQGPTGYGYTF. Looking up the rest from reference TRBV5-1 and TRBJ1-2 gives the full variable domain: KAGVTQTPRYLIKTRGQQVTLSCSPISGHRSVSWYQQTPGQGLQFLFEYFSETQRNKGNFPGRFSGRQFSNSRSEMNVSTLELGDSALYLCASRVSGQGPTGYGYTFGSGTRLTVV.